This T cell receptor beta chain was recorded in a study of blood T cell repertoires in COVID-19. Produced via immunoSEQ multiplex PCR; TCRdb's table is partial and in-frame only. The sample holds roughly 120,000 clones, 88% seen once. CDR3 length: 14 amino acids. Germline loops: CDR1 KGHSH, CDR2 LQKENI. Trimming cost V 3 bases and J 2 bases, with 10 bases left between them. The rearrangement joins TRBV18 to TRBJ2-5, with D possibly being TRBD2 (6 bases). Sequenced sample: peripheral blood. The receptor comes from a woman between 45 and 65 years old with active or convalescent COVID-19. The CDR3 protein is CASSPGLTQETQYF. CDR3 in DNA: TGTGCCAGCTCACCCGGACTAACTCAAGAGACCCAGTACTTC.